This TCR beta chain emerged from a study of shared clonotypes between healthy human individuals. CDR1 LGHNA and CDR2 YNFKEQ come from the germline V gene. Trimming took 0 bases from V and 5 from J; bases not matched to a gene: 6. The length of the CDR3 is 15 residues. Unsorted samples used about 90 million PBMCs for genomic DNA. Study results and caveats: The study drew on few donors, limiting represented genetic and exposure-history diversity.

Unsorted PBMC contributed roughly 300 ng DNA, 25,000 to 35,000 T cell genomes, to each replicate PCR. In the original processing: Filtering differed because ImmunoSEQ produced junction-only sequences that carried no quality scores. The repertoire was sequenced with immunoSEQ multiplex PCR; TCRdb's copy has only in-frame clones and lacks some. Clone size and V and J calls were adopted from that table, with D and trimming inferred from the DNA. The repertoire holds a few hundred thousand clones, with 70% to 80% as singletons. On this clone itself: The antigen remains unidentified.

The chain uses TRBV4-2 and TRBJ2-5, with 7 bases aligning to TRBD2. The sequenced sample was PBMCs. This TCR was recovered from a woman aged 40 to 50 in good health. Some clones in this sample may be carry-over from other donors' samples. The CDR3 bases are TGTGCCAGCAGCCAAGATCCGGGGGGAGGGGAGACCCAGTACTTC. It yields the protein CASSQDPGGGETQYF.